One sample yielded the 31 T cell receptor beta chains listed below, sequenced in a study of cytomegalovirus exposure and HLA in healthy donors. PCR was performed using 60 Vbeta and 13 Jbeta primers. TCRdb keeps only in-frame clones here, not all; method: immunoSEQ multiplex PCR. The sample holds around 200,000 clones, less than 80% seen once. Source material: PBMCs. Receptors originate from a man aged 35 to 55 in good health and CMV-seronegative.

This clone appeared a few times. V and J are TRBV15 and TRBJ2-1; 11 bases line up with TRBD2. The V and J ends lost 3 bases and 4 bases, in that order; junction bases with no gene match: 2. Germline loops: CDR1 LNHNV, CDR2 YYDKDF (reference sequence). The CDR3 has 15 residues. CDR3 region: CATSRTSGVYNEQFF. The CDR3 DNA reads as TGTGCCACCAGCAGGACTAGCGGGGTATACAATGAGCAGTTCTTC. The full variable domain, in which reference TRBV15 and TRBJ2-1 provide the parts outside the CDR3, is DAMVIQNPRYQVTQFGKPVTLSCSQTLNHNVMYWYQQKSSQAPKLLFHYYDKDFNNEADTPDNFQSRRPNTSFCFLDIRSPGLGDTAMYLCATSRTSGVYNEQFFGPGTRLTVL.

This chain uses TRBV6-1 with TRBJ2-7, with unresolved D. Trimming left V 6 bases short and J 7 bases short, with 22 bases between. This CDR3 is 15 amino acids long. Germline-derived CDR1 and CDR2 are MNHNS and SASEGT. The CDR3 DNA reads TGTGCCAGCAGCCTCACGGGTCTAACTCCGCGAGAGCAGTACTTC. Translation gives CASSLTGLTPREQYF.

The sample holds a few counts of this clone. Here the CDR3 reads CASSWGTSGASYEQYF. In DNA form, the CDR3 reads TGTGCCAGCAGCTGGGGGACTAGCGGGGCATCCTACGAGCAGTACTTC. The rearrangement joins TRBV11-2 to TRBJ2-7; 13 positions match TRBD2. Germline CDR1 and CDR2: SGHAT and FQNNGV. After removal of 4 bases from V and 1 base from J, the junction contained 4 bases not matched to a gene. The CDR3 spans 16 residues.

The V and J genes are TRBV4-1 and TRBJ1-3; no clear D. In germline, CDR1 is MGHRA, CDR2 YSYEKL. V lost 0 bases, J lost 0 bases, and 6 bases lay in between. This CDR3 has 15 amino acids. The CDR3 bases are TGCGCCAGCAGCCAAGATTTTAGCTCTGGAAACACCATATATTTT. It specifies CASSQDFSSGNTIYF.

This clone was counted at least ten times. The CDR3 coding sequence is TGTGCCAGCAGCCTGGGACAGATATTCACAGATACGCAGTATTTT. This encodes CASSLGQIFTDTQYF. The genes are TRBV7-9 and TRBJ2-3; 7 nucleotides line up with TRBD1. Germline values: CDR1 SEHNR, CDR2 FQNEAQ (reference sequence). The CDR3 extends over 15 amino acids. The J segment lost 2 bases and the V segment lost 5 bases, leaving 7 bases of the junction unmatched.

J is TRBJ2-7 and V is TRBV7-8, with D perhaps matching TRBD1 (5 bases). Germline assignment: CDR1 SGHVS and CDR2 FQNEAQ. V gave up 4 bases and J gave up 3 bases, with 10 bases separating them. This CDR3 contains 13 residues. The CDR3 loop reads CASSSQEHYEQYF. CDR3 bases: TGTGCCAGCAGCTCACAGGAACACTACGAGCAGTACTTC.

The V call is TRBV11-3, the J call TRBJ2-5; 10 positions match TRBD2. The CDR3 is 18 amino acids. Germline CDR1 and CDR2: SGHNT and YENEEA. V lost 5 bases and J lost 2; bases outside the gene matches: 14. The CDR3 spells CASSRYSGRRTGQETQYF. The CDR3 DNA reads TGTGCCAGCAGCAGATATAGCGGGAGGCGGACCGGGCAAGAGACCCAGTACTTC.

The chain carries TRBV6-5 and TRBJ2-1; TRBD1 aligns across 8 bases. With V trimmed by 6 bases and J by 2 bases, 6 bases remained unmatched. Germline V gives CDR1 MNHEY, CDR2 SVGAGI. This CDR3 spans 15 amino acids. CDR3 loop: CASSLDREAYNEQFF. The CDR3 bases are TGTGCCAGCAGCTTGGACAGGGAGGCCTACAATGAGCAGTTCTTC.

The chain recombines TRBV4-1 with TRBJ1-4, with a weak D call TRBD1 (5 bases). V gave up 1 base and J gave up 5 bases, with 17 bases separating them. The CDR3 is 17 residues long. The germline CDR1 and CDR2 sequences are MGHRA and YSYEKL. CDR3 amino acids: CASSQGLREGGNEKLFF. For the CDR3, the DNA is TGCGCCAGCAGCCAAGGACTCAGGGAGGGCGGGAATGAAAAACTGTTTTTT.

This clone was seen once. The chain joins TRBV27 to TRBJ2-3; D is unresolved. Germline loops: CDR1 MNHEY, CDR2 SMNVEV (reference sequence). CDR3 length: 12 amino acids. Trimming pared 5 bases from V and 4 bases from J, leaving 7 bases between. Here the CDR3 DNA reads TGTGCCAGCAGTCGTCCAGCAGATACGCAGTATTTT. Translation gives CASSRPADTQYF.

This clone was found a few times. The gene calls are TRBV30 and TRBJ1-5, with 9 positions matching TRBD1. Trimming cost V 3 bases and J 5 bases; bases outside gene matches: 5. The germline CDR1 and CDR2 sequences are GTSNPN and SVGIG (reference sequence). The CDR3 consists of 14 residues. CDR3 in DNA: TGTGCCTGGAGGGGCACAGGGGGCCATCAGCCCCAGCATTTT. Amino acids: CAWRGTGGHQPQHF.

This clone was picked up a small number of times. J is TRBJ1-1 and V is TRBV6-1, with a tentative D call TRBD1 (5 bases). The CDR3 sequence is 13 residues long. Germline V lookup: CDR1 MNHNS, CDR2 SASEGT. The V end lost 6 bases, the J end lost 5 bases, and 13 bases lay between the germline ends. The CDR3 spells CASRVGGGTEAFF. CDR3 nucleotide sequence: TGTGCCAGCAGGGTCGGGGGAGGGACTGAAGCTTTCTTT.

The chain is built from TRBV7-8 and TRBJ2-2, with 10 bases aligning to TRBD1. Germline CDR1 SGHVS, CDR2 FQNEAQ. There are 14 residues in the CDR3. J gave up 7 bases and V 5 bases, and 4 bases lay outside the gene matches. CDR3: CASSRQGAVGELFF. For the CDR3, the DNA is TGTGCCAGCAGCAGACAGGGGGCAGTCGGGGAGCTGTTTTTT. Looking up the rest from reference TRBV7-8 and TRBJ2-2 gives the full variable domain: GAGVSQSPRYKVAKRGQDVALRCDPISGHVSLFWYQQALGQGPEFLTYFQNEAQLDKSGLPSDRFFAERPEGSVSTLKIQRTQQEDSAVYLCASSRQGAVGELFFGEGSRLTVL.

This clone was seen only a few times. This chain uses TRBV2 with TRBJ2-7; perhaps TRBD2 as D (6 bases). V lost 5 bases to trimming and J lost 4 bases, with 15 bases between them. The CDR3 loop spans 14 amino acids. CDR1 SNHLY and CDR2 FYNNEI come from the germline V gene. The CDR3 is CASSRDGGAYEQYF. The DNA for the CDR3 is TGTGCCAGCAGTCGCGACGGAGGGGCTTACGAGCAGTACTTC.

Here the CDR3 DNA reads TGTGCCAGCAGCAAAGGAGGCGGGGGAGGCAATCAGCCCCAGCATTTT. Protein sequence: CASSKGGGGGNQPQHF. The chain is built from TRBV21-1 and TRBJ1-5. TRBV21-1 is a pseudogene. The CDR3 runs to 16 residues.

This chain links TRBV30 with TRBJ1-2; 9 bases map to TRBD1. Germline V gene data show CDR1 as GTSNPN and CDR2 as SVGIG (reference sequence). After removal of 8 bases from V and 3 bases from J, the junction contained 7 bases not matched to a gene. The CDR3 is 13 residues long. The CDR3 region has the DNA TGTGCCAGGGGGACAGGGAACGACTATGGCTACACCTTC. Residues: CARGTGNDYGYTF.

The chain has TRBV7-3 and TRBJ2-5; 10 bases are shared with TRBD2. CDR3 length: 16 amino acids. Germline CDR1 is SGHTA and CDR2 is FQGTGA. V shed 2 bases, J shed 2 bases, and the junction held 5 bases outside the gene matches. The chain's CDR3 is CASSLQGTSVQETQYF. CDR3 coding DNA: TGTGCCAGCAGCTTACAAGGGACTAGCGTACAAGAGACCCAGTACTTC.

The chain combines TRBV7-3 with TRBJ2-5, with 7 bases that match TRBD1. Germline V gene data show CDR1 as SGHTA and CDR2 as FQGTGA. The CDR3 runs 15 residues. V lost 5 bases and J lost 5; bases outside the gene matches: 11. The CDR3, as DNA: TGTGCCAGCAGCGCTCGGGGCAGGGGGTTGGAGACCCAGTACTTC. Translated: CASSARGRGLETQYF.

The CDR3 region has the DNA TGTGCCAGTAGCTTCGGGGGGAACACCGGGGAGCTGTTTTTT. Translation gives CASSFGGNTGELFF. This chain links TRBV19 with TRBJ2-2; a possible D gene is TRBD2 (6 bases). CDR1 and CDR2 from the germline V gene are LNHDA and SQIVND (reference sequence). The V gene lost 6 bases and the J gene lost 1 base, with 9 bases spanning the gap. CDR3 length equals 14 residues.

This rearrangement joins TRBV27 to TRBJ2-1; D call uncertain. The V gene's germline CDR1 is MNHEY and CDR2 SMNVEV (reference sequence). Trimming removed 1 base at V and 6 bases at J, with 7 bases between. CDR3 length: 13 amino acids. DNA of the CDR3: TGTGCCAGCAGTTTATGGCCGCCCAATGAGCAGTTCTTC. Translating gives CASSLWPPNEQFF.

This chain connects TRBV6-6 to TRBJ1-2, with D possibly matching TRBD1 (5 bases). Germline values: CDR1 MNHNY, CDR2 SVGAGI (reference sequence). The CDR3 contains 13 residues. The germline V and J ends were trimmed by 6 bases and 1 base, with 9 bases remaining between them. CDR3 sequence reads: CASSPDSNYGYTF. CDR3 nucleotides: TGTGCCAGCAGCCCTGACAGTAACTATGGCTACACCTTC.

The rearrangement links TRBV5-1 to TRBJ2-2; 12 bases fit TRBD1. This CDR3 is 16 amino acids long. The V segment lost 5 bases and the J segment 6 bases; nucleotides outside the gene matches: 8. CDR1 is SGHRS, CDR2 YFSETQ, per germline. CDR3: CASSWRDRGLSGELFF. DNA of the CDR3: TGCGCCAGCAGTTGGCGGGACAGGGGGCTGTCCGGGGAGCTGTTTTTT.

This clone was detected only once. The chain recombines TRBV7-9 with TRBJ2-4, with a tentative D call TRBD2 (5 bases). V lost 4 bases, J lost 0 bases, and 10 bases lay in between. This CDR3 is built from 15 residues. Per germline, CDR1 SEHNR and CDR2 FQNEAQ (reference sequence). The CDR3 protein is CASSSSGLAKNIQYF. The CDR3 DNA is TGTGCCAGCAGCTCTTCCGGACTAGCCAAAAACATTCAGTACTTC.

V usage is TRBV4-1 and J usage is TRBJ2-5, with 9 positions matching TRBD1. The J call may be faulty, since TRBJ2-7 better matches the DNA end. Germline V CDR1 and CDR2: MGHRA, YSYEKL. The CDR3 consists of 13 residues. Written as DNA, the CDR3 is TGCGCCAGCAGCCGGGGACAGGGCTACGAGCAGTACTTC. Translation gives CASSRGQGYEQYF.

This clone was counted a single time. The genes are TRBV5-6 and TRBJ2-1; 10 nucleotides align to TRBD2. The germline gives CDR1 SGHDT, CDR2 YYEEEE. Trimming at V came to 2 bases and at J to 12 bases, leaving 8 bases not matched to a gene. This CDR3 is 14 amino acids long. The CDR3 reads CASSFRAGGEAQFF. In DNA, the CDR3 is TGTGCCAGCAGCTTCAGAGCGGGAGGGGAGGCGCAGTTCTTC.

The chain links TRBV6-1 to TRBJ2-7; TRBD2 aligns across 7 bases. The junction had 13 bases not matched to a gene; V was cut back by 3 bases and J by 5 bases. In germline, CDR1 is MNHNS, CDR2 SASEGT. The CDR3 covers 16 residues. For the CDR3, the DNA is TGTGCCAGCAGTGACGGCGGTGGGAGGGGTAAGAACGAGCAGTACTTC. Translation: CASSDGGGRGKNEQYF.

This chain joins TRBV6-5 and TRBJ2-7; TRBD1 is a possible D gene (5 bases). V was trimmed by 5 bases and J by 5 bases, leaving 16 bases between them. CDR3 length: 14 residues. Germline CDR1 MNHEY, CDR2 SVGAGI. The CDR3 spells CASSPAVGVHEQYF. CDR3 DNA: TGTGCCAGCAGTCCCGCGGTAGGGGTCCACGAGCAGTACTTC.

This clone was observed a handful of times. The chain is built from TRBV19 and TRBJ1-5; 11 bases line up with TRBD1. Germline lookup yields CDR1 LNHDA and CDR2 SQIVND (reference sequence). CDR3 length equals 18 residues. V dropped 3 bases and J dropped 0; count of bases not matched to a gene: 7. The CDR3, as DNA: TGTGCCAGTAGTATCGCCGGGACAGGGGGTTATAGCAATCAGCCCCAGCATTTT. Its translation is CASSIAGTGGYSNQPQHF.

The genes are TRBV7-8 and TRBJ1-3; TRBD1 aligns across 9 bases. Trimming at V came to 5 bases and at J to 4 bases, leaving 15 bases not matched to a gene. Germline V lookup: CDR1 SGHVS, CDR2 FQNEAQ. The CDR3 contains 18 residues. CDR3 loop: CASSPKGRQGVIGNTIYF. As DNA, the CDR3 is TGTGCCAGCAGCCCGAAGGGGCGACAGGGGGTGATAGGAAACACCATATATTTT.

J is TRBJ2-3 and V is TRBV7-9; TRBD2 matches 9 bases. CDR1 and CDR2 from the germline V gene are SEHNR and FQNEAQ (reference sequence). V was pared by 1 base and J by 1 base, with 0 bases of the junction left unmatched. There are 15 residues in the CDR3. The CDR3 spells CASSLERGGTDTQYF. The CDR3 nucleotides read TGTGCCAGCAGCTTAGAGCGGGGGGGCACAGATACGCAGTATTTT.

This clone was observed a handful of times. The chain uses TRBV5-4 and TRBJ1-2; tentatively, D is TRBD1 (5 bases). There are 15 residues in the CDR3. Germline values: CDR1 SGHNT, CDR2 YYREEE (reference sequence). V lost 5 bases and J lost 4, with 18 bases in between. CDR3 in DNA: TGTGCCAGCAGTCATGAGTGGGGGGGAGCCTATGGCTACACCTTC. Encoded protein: CASSHEWGGAYGYTF.